The 23 T cell receptor beta chains below come from one sample, sequenced in a study of T cell clonality in common variable immunodeficiency. Clones were read by immunoSEQ multiplex PCR, and TCRdb kept only the in-frame ones, dropping some. The sample holds about 25,000 clones, and no clone turns up only once. General study findings and limits: Fewer deletions and N-nucleotide insertions were reportedly seen in common variable immunodeficiency TCR beta sequences.

Their recognized antigens are unknown. The specimen sequenced was peripheral blood mononuclear cells. Receptors were obtained from a human donor with common variable immunodeficiency.

In its sample, this clone was seen a few times. Coverage ceases 3 residues before the CDR3 finishes, and the germline J gene fills in the end. The chain combines TRBV20-1 with TRBJ2-7; a possible D gene is TRBD1 (6 bases). Germline lookup yields CDR1 DFQATT and CDR2 SNEGSKA (reference sequence). V lost 7 bases, J lost 4 bases, and 14 bases lay in between. CDR3 length equals 12 residues. The covered CDR3 bases are TGCAGTGTCGCCAGGGGTCGGTACGAG. It encodes CSVARGRYE. The CDR3 reads in full as CSVARGRYEQYF.

This clone was seen a few times. The DNA read from the CDR3 is TGTGCCAGCAGCATTGGACAGGGCGGGACC. It translates to CASSIGQGGT. The CDR3 in full is CASSIGQGGTQYF. The rearrangement joins TRBV11-2 to TRBJ2-5; TRBD1 agrees at 8 bases. The read is 3 residues too short to cover the CDR3 end, so that end is filled in from the germline J gene. Germline V lookup: CDR1 SGHAT, CDR2 FQNNGV. The CDR3 is 13 amino acids. J lost 7 bases, V lost 5 bases, and 6 bases had no gene match.

On this clone: Read sequence stops 3 residues before the CDR3 end, and the germline J gene provides the missing end. The V call is TRBV7-9, the J call TRBJ2-3, with D uncertain. The germline V gene encodes CDR1 SEHNR and CDR2 FQNEAQ (reference sequence). The length of the CDR3 is 13 residues. Trimming stripped 8 bases from V and 1 base from J, with 10 bases between. This chain's CDR3 is CASVIFGTDTQYF. The CDR3 bases that were read are TGTGCCAGCGTTATATTTGGCACAGATACG.

By proportion, this clone is medium-sized. The sequenced fragment ends 3 residues before the CDR3 boundary, so the rest is inferred from the germline J gene. The rearrangement links TRBV5-6 to TRBJ2-1; D may be TRBD2 (6 bases). The V end was cut by 2 bases, the J end by 8 bases, with 11 bases between. CDR3 length equals 13 residues. CDR1 is SGHDT, CDR2 YYEEEE, per germline. Partial CDR3 DNA: TGTGCCAGCAGCTTAGTGTCGGGGGATGAG. Protein: CASSLVSGDE. The full CDR3 protein is CASSLVSGDEQFF.

This clone turned up a few times. The CDR3 end lies 3 residues beyond the end of the read and is filled in from the germline J gene. The chain couples TRBV6-2 or TRBV6-3 to TRBJ1-2, with D perhaps matching TRBD1 (6 bases). The germline gives CDR1 MNHEY, CDR2 SVGEGT. V lost 1 base and J 0 bases, leaving 12 bases between the germline ends. The CDR3 has 16 amino acids. The part of the CDR3 DNA that was read is TGTGCCAGCAGTTACTTGTCCGGGACAACTAACTATGGC. Translation: CASSYLSGTTNYG. The full CDR3 protein reads CASSYLSGTTNYGYTF.

This clone was found many times. The read terminates 3 residues before the CDR3 end, so the remaining end is supplied by the germline J gene. The genes are TRBV5-1 and TRBJ2-7; D is undetermined. Trimming stripped 0 bases from V and 6 bases from J, with 13 bases between. The V gene's germline CDR1 is SGHRS and CDR2 YFSETQ. This CDR3 contains 14 residues. The CDR3 here is CASSLARPESEQYF. Incomplete CDR3 DNA: TGCGCCAGCAGCTTGGCTAGGCCTGAGAGCGAG.

The table lists this clone with a few counts. The read comes to an end 3 residues before the CDR3 does, leaving the germline J gene to fill in the end. The chain joins TRBV19 to TRBJ1-2; 11 bases line up with TRBD1. V was pared by 7 bases and J by 4 bases, with 11 bases of the junction left unmatched. CDR3 length: 16 residues. Germline lookup yields CDR1 LNHDA and CDR2 SQIVND (reference sequence). The sequenced CDR3 bases are TGTGCCAGTACCTCGTCCGGGACAGGGGGTATCTATGGC. Its protein is CASTSSGTGGIYG. The full-length CDR3 reads as CASTSSGTGGIYGYTF.

Concerning this clone itself: With the read ending 3 residues before the CDR3 end, the germline J gene is used to fill in that end. The rearrangement uses TRBV11-1 and TRBJ2-3; 7 bases agree with TRBD2. This CDR3 spans 13 amino acids. J gave up 5 bases and V 3 bases, and 2 bases lay outside the gene matches. CDR1 and CDR2 (germline): SGHAT, FQDESV (reference sequence). The CDR3 protein is CASSLGGVDTQYF. The CDR3 bases that were read are TGTGCCAGCAGCTTGGGGGGGGTAGATACG.

As regards this clone: The read is 3 residues too short to cover the CDR3 end, so that end is filled in from the germline J gene. The V and J genes are TRBV11-3 and TRBJ2-7; D perhaps matches TRBD2 (6 bases). This CDR3 spans 13 amino acids. V was trimmed by 3 bases and J by 6 bases, leaving 12 bases between them. Germline lookup yields CDR1 SGHNT and CDR2 YENEEA. The covered CDR3 bases are TGTGCCAGCAGCTTCACCACTAGCTCCGAG. Amino acid sequence: CASSFTTSSE. The full-length CDR3 reads as CASSFTTSSEQYF.

As to this clone: The sequenced fragment ends 3 residues before the CDR3 boundary, so the rest is inferred from the germline J gene. The chain combines TRBV19 with TRBJ1-5; possible D gene TRBD1, 5 bases. CDR3 length: 14 residues. The V and J ends lost 3 bases and 7 bases respectively, with 13 bases between them. CDR1 and CDR2 from the germline V gene are LNHDA and SQIVND (reference sequence). Incomplete CDR3 DNA: TGTGCCAGTAGTATCTCAGGGAACGGACAGCCC. Amino acids: CASSISGNGQP. The whole CDR3 sequence reads CASSISGNGQPQHF. The full variable domain, completed using reference TRBV19 and TRBJ1-5, is DGGITQSPKYLFRKEGQNVTLSCEQNLNHDAMYWYRQDPGQGLRLIYYSQIVNDFQKGDIAEGYSVSREKKESFPLTVTSAQKNPTAFYLCASSISGNGQPQHFGDGTRLSIL.

Remarks on this clone: The read falls 3 residues short of the CDR3 end, and the missing part is taken from the germline J gene. This chain connects TRBV19 to TRBJ1-2; D not certain. Germline V gene sequence: CDR1 LNHDA, CDR2 SQIVND (reference sequence). Trimming shortened V by 10 bases and J by 3 bases, and 9 bases separated the two germline ends. This CDR3 comprises 11 residues. The covered CDR3 bases are TGTGCCACCAGACTTTACTATGGC. Translation: CATRLYYG. From start to end, the CDR3 is CATRLYYGYTF.

This clone appeared a few times. The read stops 3 residues short of the end of the CDR3; the missing end is completed from the germline J gene. V is TRBV30 and J is TRBJ1-2, with TRBD1 identical over 8 bases. Per germline, CDR1 GTSNPN and CDR2 SVGIG (reference sequence). J gave up 2 bases and V 4 bases, and 6 bases lay outside the gene matches. The CDR3 totals 14 residues. This chain's CDR3 is CAWKGQGSNYGYTF. CDR3 DNA (partial): TGTGCCTGGAAAGGACAGGGAAGCAACTATGGC.

This clone was counted at least ten times. The read stops 3 residues short of the end of the CDR3; the missing end is completed from the germline J gene. The rearrangement links TRBV20-1 to TRBJ2-6; no reliable D call. The CDR3 has 13 residues. Germline CDR1 is DFQATT and CDR2 is SNEGSKA (reference sequence). The V end lost 5 bases, the J end lost 1 base, and 6 bases lay between the germline ends. The DNA read from the CDR3 is TGCAGTGCTCCTCTATCTGGGGCCAACGTC. It codes for CSAPLSGANV. The full CDR3 is CSAPLSGANVLTF.

This clone ranks as medium-sized. The read ends 3 residues before the CDR3 terminus; that terminus is restored from the germline J gene. This chain connects TRBV15 to TRBJ2-3, with D maybe TRBD2 (6 bases). Trimming removed 3 bases from V and 8 bases from J, with 6 bases in between. Germline CDR1 and CDR2: LNHNV and YYDKDF (reference sequence). CDR3 size: 11 residues. The sequenced CDR3 bases are TGTGCCACCAGCAGGGGGGGTACG. Translated, it gives CATSRGGT. The full CDR3 protein is CATSRGGTQYF.

Of note for this clone: Coverage ceases 3 residues before the CDR3 finishes, and the germline J gene fills in the end. The chain couples TRBV19 to TRBJ2-5; 8 bases match TRBD2. In germline, CDR1 is LNHDA, CDR2 SQIVND (reference sequence). The V gene end was trimmed by 1 base and the J gene end by 5 bases; junction bases not matched to a gene: 6. The CDR3 is 15 residues long. Partial CDR3 DNA: TGTGCCAGTAGTATAGGAGGACTAGCTTCGGAGACC. Protein: CASSIGGLASET. The whole CDR3 sequence reads CASSIGGLASETQYF.

This clone was observed a few times. The read comes to an end 3 residues before the CDR3 does, leaving the germline J gene to fill in the end. This chain uses TRBV7-2 with TRBJ2-1, with a possible D match to TRBD2 (6 bases). This CDR3 comprises 14 residues. V lost 5 bases to trimming and J lost 8 bases, with 16 bases between them. Germline values: CDR1 SGHTA, CDR2 FQGNSA. The sequenced part of the CDR3 DNA is TGTGCCAGCAGCCCTGGACTAAGGTGGTATGAG. This codes for CASSPGLRWYE. The whole CDR3 sequence is CASSPGLRWYEQFF.

This clone was picked up a small number of times. The read comes to an end 3 residues before the CDR3 does, leaving the germline J gene to fill in the end. The V and J genes are TRBV5-1 and TRBJ1-2; a weak D match, TRBD1 (6 bases). The CDR3 runs 13 residues. Per germline, CDR1 SGHRS and CDR2 YFSETQ. V lost 4 bases to trimming and J lost 4 bases, with 11 bases between them. The sequenced CDR3 bases are TGCGCCAGCAGCCCCGGACAGACCTATGGC. Protein product: CASSPGQTYG. The full CDR3 protein is CASSPGQTYGYTF.

Concerning this clone: The read comes to an end 3 residues before the CDR3 does, leaving the germline J gene to fill in the end. The V call is TRBV6-1, the J call TRBJ2-7; TRBD1 aligns across 8 bases. Germline values: CDR1 MNHNS, CDR2 SASEGT. The CDR3 is made up of 15 amino acids. V lost 2 bases and J lost 0; bases outside the gene matches: 3. The CDR3 sequence is CASSEPGTGSYEQYF. CDR3 DNA, as far as it was read: TGTGCCAGCAGTGAACCTGGGACAGGCTCCTACGAG.

This clone was seen ten or more times. CDR3 bases read: TGCGCCAGCAGCTTGGCACGGGGGAGAGATACG. It is translated as CASSLARGRDT. In full, the CDR3 is CASSLARGRDTQYF. V usage is TRBV5-1 and J usage is TRBJ2-3; D might be TRBD2 (6 bases). With the read ending 3 residues before the CDR3 end, the germline J gene is used to fill in that end. The CDR3 is 14 residues long. The germline V gene encodes CDR1 SGHRS and CDR2 YFSETQ. V was clipped by 0 bases and J by 5 bases, with 10 bases between them.

There are a few counts of this clone. The missing CDR3 end, 3 residues past where the read stops, is filled in from the germline J gene. This chain connects TRBV2 to TRBJ2-6, with unresolved D. Germline-derived CDR1 and CDR2 are SNHLY and FYNNEI. V shed 7 bases and J shed 2 bases, with 6 bases lying between them. The length of the CDR3 is 13 residues. The CDR3 loop reads CASNPAGANVLTF. The covered CDR3 bases are TGTGCCAGCAACCCGGCTGGGGCCAACGTC.

This clone came up many times. The read finishes 3 residues shy of the CDR3 end, and the germline J gene is used to complete it. V is TRBV19 and J is TRBJ1-1, with D perhaps matching TRBD1 (6 bases). CDR1 is LNHDA and CDR2 is SQIVND in the germline V gene (reference sequence). The length of the CDR3 is 13 residues. The ends were cut back, 4 bases at V and 6 bases at J, with 12 bases in the middle. CDR3 DNA, as far as it was read: TGTGCCAGTAGTAGGGGGCGCTTGGCTGAA. It specifies CASSRGRLAE. The complete CDR3 sequence is CASSRGRLAEAFF. Full variable domain (rest looked up from reference TRBV19 and TRBJ1-1): DGGITQSPKYLFRKEGQNVTLSCEQNLNHDAMYWYRQDPGQGLRLIYYSQIVNDFQKGDIAEGYSVSREKKESFPLTVTSAQKNPTAFYLCASSRGRLAEAFFGQGTRLTVV.

This clone occurred a few times. The junction shows a germline mismatch at one end, possibly a read error. Coverage ceases 3 residues before the CDR3 finishes, and the germline J gene fills in the end. The chain has TRBV7-9 and TRBJ2-7; D is perhaps TRBD2 (5 bases). This CDR3 spans 14 amino acids. Germline V gene data show CDR1 as SEHNR and CDR2 as FQNEAQ (reference sequence). The CDR3 bases that were read are TGTTCCAGCAGCCCTCAGGCGGGCAGGAGCGAG. Its translation is CSSSPQAGRSE. The CDR3 as a whole reads CSSSPQAGRSEQYF.

This clone was seen a handful of times. One end of the junction fails to match germline, which may point to a read error. The CDR3 goes on 3 residues after the read ends, and that part is filled in from the germline J gene. This chain links TRBV7-9 with TRBJ1-1; possibly TRBD1 for D (5 bases). Germline V gene sequence: CDR1 SEHNR, CDR2 FQNEAQ (reference sequence). The CDR3 sequence is 13 residues long. The CDR3 loop is CSSSLGAYTEAFF. The CDR3 bases that were read are TGTTCCAGCAGCTTAGGGGCATACACTGAA.